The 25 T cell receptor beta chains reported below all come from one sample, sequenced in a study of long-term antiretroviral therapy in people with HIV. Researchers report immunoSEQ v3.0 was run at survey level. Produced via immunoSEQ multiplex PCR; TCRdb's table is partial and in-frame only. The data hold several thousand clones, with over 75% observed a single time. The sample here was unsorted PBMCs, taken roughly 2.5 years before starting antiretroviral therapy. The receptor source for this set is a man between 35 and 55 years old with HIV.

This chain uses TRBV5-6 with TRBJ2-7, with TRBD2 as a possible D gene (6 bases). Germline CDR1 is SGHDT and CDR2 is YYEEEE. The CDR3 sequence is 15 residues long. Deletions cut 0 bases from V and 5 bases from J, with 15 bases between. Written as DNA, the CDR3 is TGTGCCAGCAGCTTGGGGGTGAAGCCGGGGGACGAGCAGTACTTC. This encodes CASSLGVKPGDEQYF.

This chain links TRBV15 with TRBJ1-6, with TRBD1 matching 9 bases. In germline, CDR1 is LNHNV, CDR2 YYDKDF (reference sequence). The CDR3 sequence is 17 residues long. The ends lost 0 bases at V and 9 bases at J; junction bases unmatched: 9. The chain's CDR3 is CATSRERKGQGTSPLHF. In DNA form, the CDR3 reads TGTGCCACCAGCAGAGAAAGGAAGGGACAGGGTACTTCACCCCTCCACTTT.

The CDR3 DNA follows: TGTGCCAGCAGCCCAATATCCCGACAGAGCTCCTACGAGCAGTACTTC. Its translation is CASSPISRQSSYEQYF. The chain combines TRBV11-2 with TRBJ2-7, with D perhaps TRBD1 (5 bases). V dropped 5 bases and J dropped 0 bases, with 17 bases sitting between them. This CDR3 has 16 amino acids. Germline V gives CDR1 SGHAT, CDR2 FQNNGV.

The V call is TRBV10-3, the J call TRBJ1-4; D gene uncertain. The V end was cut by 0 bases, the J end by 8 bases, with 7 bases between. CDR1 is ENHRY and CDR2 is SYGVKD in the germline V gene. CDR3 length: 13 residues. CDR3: CAISESRHEKLFF. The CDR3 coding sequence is TGTGCCATCAGTGAGTCGAGGCACGAAAAACTGTTTTTT.

CDR3: CASSLAKGTAAYNLYNEQFF. The CDR3 coding sequence is TGCGCCAGCAGCTTGGCCAAGGGGACAGCCGCTTACAATCTATACAATGAGCAGTTCTTC. The J gene is TRBJ2-1, the V gene TRBV5-1; 7 positions agree with TRBD1. Losses at the gene ends were 0 bases for V and 4 bases for J; bases not matched to a gene: 19. Germline V gives CDR1 SGHRS, CDR2 YFSETQ. The CDR3 loop spans 20 amino acids.

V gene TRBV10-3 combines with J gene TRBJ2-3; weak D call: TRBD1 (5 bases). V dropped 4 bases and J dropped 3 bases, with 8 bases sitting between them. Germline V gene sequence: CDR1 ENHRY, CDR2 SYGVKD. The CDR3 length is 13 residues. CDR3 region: CAISVRTTDTQYF. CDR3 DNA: TGTGCCATCAGTGTAAGGACAACAGATACGCAGTATTTT.

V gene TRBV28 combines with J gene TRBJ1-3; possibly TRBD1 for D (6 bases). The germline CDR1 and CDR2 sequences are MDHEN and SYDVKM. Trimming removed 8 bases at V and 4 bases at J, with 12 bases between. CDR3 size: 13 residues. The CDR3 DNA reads TGTGCCAGCGGCAACAGGGAGGGAAACACCATATATTTT. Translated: CASGNREGNTIYF. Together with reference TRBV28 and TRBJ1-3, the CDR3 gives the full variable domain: DVKVTQSSRYLVKRTGEKVFLECVQDMDHENMFWYRQDPGLGLRLIYFSYDVKMKEKGDIPEGYSVSREKKERFSLILESASTNQTSMYLCASGNREGNTIYFGEGSWLTVV.

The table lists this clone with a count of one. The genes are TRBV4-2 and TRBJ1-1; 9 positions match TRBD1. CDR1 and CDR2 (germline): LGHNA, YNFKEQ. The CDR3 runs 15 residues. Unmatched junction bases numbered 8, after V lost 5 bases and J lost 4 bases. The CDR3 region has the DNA TGTGCCAGCAGCTTGGGACAGGGTGACAGCACTGAAGCTTTCTTT. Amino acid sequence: CASSLGQGDSTEAFF.

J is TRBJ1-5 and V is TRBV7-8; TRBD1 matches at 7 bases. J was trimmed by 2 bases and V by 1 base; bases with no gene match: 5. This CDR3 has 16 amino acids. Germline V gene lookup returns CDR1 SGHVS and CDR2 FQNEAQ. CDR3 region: CASSLVGQDRNQPQHF. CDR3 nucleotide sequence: TGTGCCAGCAGCTTAGTAGGACAGGACCGCAATCAGCCCCAGCATTTT.

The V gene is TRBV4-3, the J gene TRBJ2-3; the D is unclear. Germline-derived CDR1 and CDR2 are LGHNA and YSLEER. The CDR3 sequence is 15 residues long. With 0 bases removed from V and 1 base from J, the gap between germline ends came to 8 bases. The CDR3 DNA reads TGCGCCAGCAGCCAAGAGGGCGGTGGCACAGATACGCAGTATTTT. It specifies CASSQEGGGTDTQYF.

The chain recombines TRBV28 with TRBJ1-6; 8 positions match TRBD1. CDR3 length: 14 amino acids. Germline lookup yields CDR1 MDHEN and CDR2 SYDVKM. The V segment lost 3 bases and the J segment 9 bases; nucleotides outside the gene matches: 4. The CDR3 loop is CASSLDRVSSPLHF. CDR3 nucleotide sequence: TGTGCCAGCAGTTTGGACAGGGTGAGTTCACCCCTCCACTTT.

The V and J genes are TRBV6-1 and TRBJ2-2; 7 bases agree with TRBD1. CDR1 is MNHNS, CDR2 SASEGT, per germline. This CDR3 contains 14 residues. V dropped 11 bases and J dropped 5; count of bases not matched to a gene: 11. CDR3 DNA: TGTGCCGGGAAGACTTCAGGGGGTACCGGGGAGCTGTTTTTT. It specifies CAGKTSGGTGELFF.

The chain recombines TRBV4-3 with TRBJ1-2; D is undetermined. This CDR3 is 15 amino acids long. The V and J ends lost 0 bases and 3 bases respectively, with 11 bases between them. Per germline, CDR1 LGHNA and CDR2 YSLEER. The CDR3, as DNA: TGCGCCAGCAGCCAAGAGGAGGGAGTGGACTATGGCTACACCTTC. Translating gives CASSQEEGVDYGYTF.

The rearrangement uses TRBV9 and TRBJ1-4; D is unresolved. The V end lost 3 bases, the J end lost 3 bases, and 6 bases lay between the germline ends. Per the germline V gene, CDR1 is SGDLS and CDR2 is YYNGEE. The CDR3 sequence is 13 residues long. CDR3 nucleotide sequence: TGTGCCAGCAGCGCAGACCCTAATGAAAAACTGTTTTTT. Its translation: CASSADPNEKLFF. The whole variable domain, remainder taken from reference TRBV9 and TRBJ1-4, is DSGVTQTPKHLITATGQRVTLRCSPRSGDLSVYWYQQSLDQGLQFLIQYYNGEERAKGNILERFSAQQFPDLHSELNLSSLELGDSALYFCASSADPNEKLFFGSGTQLSVL.

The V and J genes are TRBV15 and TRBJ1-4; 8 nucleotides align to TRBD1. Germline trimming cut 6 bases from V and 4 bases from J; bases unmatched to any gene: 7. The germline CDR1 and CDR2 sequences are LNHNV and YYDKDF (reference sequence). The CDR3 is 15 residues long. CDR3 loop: CATRPRTGLNEKLFF. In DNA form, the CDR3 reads TGTGCCACCAGGCCTCGGACAGGGCTTAATGAAAAACTGTTTTTT.

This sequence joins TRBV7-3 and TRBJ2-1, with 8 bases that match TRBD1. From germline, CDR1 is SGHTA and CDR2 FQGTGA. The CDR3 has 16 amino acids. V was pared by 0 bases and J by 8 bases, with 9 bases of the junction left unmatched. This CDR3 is CASSLTFRGPFDEQFF. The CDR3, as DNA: TGTGCCAGCAGCTTAACGTTCAGGGGGCCTTTCGATGAGCAGTTCTTC.

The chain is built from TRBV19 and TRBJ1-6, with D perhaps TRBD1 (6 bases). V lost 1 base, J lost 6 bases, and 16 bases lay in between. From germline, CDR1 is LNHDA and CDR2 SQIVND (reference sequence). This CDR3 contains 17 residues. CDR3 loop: CASSIVALDSFNSPLHF. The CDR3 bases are TGTGCCAGTAGTATAGTCGCGTTGGACAGCTTTAATTCACCCCTCCACTTT.

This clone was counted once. CDR3: CASSDLSTGSGYEQYF. The CDR3 nucleotides read TGTGCCAGCAGTGATCTATCCACGGGGAGTGGATACGAGCAGTACTTC. The rearrangement links TRBV6-1 to TRBJ2-7; D possibly corresponds to TRBD2 (5 bases). Germline lookup yields CDR1 MNHNS and CDR2 SASEGT. The CDR3 runs 16 residues. V was clipped by 3 bases and J by 4 bases, with 19 bases between them.

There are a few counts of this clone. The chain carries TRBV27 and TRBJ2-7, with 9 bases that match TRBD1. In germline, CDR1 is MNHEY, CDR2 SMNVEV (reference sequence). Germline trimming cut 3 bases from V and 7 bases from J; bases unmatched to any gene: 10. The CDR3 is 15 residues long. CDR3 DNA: TGTGCCAGCAGTTTCCGGGCGACAGGGGGAGTTGAGCAGTACTTC. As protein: CASSFRATGGVEQYF.

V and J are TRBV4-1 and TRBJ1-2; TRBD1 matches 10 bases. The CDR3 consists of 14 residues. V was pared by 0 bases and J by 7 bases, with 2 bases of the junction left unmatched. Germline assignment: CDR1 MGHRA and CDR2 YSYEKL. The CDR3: CASSQDGDRGGYTF. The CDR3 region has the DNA TGCGCCAGCAGCCAAGATGGGGACAGGGGTGGCTACACCTTC.

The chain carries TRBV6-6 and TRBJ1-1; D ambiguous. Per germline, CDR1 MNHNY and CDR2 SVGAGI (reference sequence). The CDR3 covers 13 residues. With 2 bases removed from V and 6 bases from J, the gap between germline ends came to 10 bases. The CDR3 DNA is TGTGCCAGCAGTTACGATCCAAACCCTGAAGCTTTCTTT. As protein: CASSYDPNPEAFF.

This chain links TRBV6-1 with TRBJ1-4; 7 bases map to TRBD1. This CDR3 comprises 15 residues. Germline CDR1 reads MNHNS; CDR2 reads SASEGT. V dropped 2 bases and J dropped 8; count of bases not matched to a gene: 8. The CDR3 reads CASSELTGTGEKLFF. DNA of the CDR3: TGTGCCAGCAGTGAACTGACAGGGACGGGAGAAAAACTGTTTTTT.

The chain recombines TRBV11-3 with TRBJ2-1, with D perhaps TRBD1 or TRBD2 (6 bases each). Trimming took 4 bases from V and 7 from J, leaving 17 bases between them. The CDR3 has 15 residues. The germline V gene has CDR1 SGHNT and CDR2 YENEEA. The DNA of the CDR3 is TGTGCCAGCAGCTCAGGCGGGACATCAACAAATGAGCAGTTCTTC. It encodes CASSSGGTSTNEQFF. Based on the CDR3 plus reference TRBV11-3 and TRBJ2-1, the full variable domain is EAGVVQSPRYKIIEKKQPVAFWCNPISGHNTLYWYLQNLGQGPELLIRYENEEAVDDSQLPKDRFSAERLKGVDSTLKIQPAELGDSAVYLCASSSGGTSTNEQFFGPGTRLTVL.

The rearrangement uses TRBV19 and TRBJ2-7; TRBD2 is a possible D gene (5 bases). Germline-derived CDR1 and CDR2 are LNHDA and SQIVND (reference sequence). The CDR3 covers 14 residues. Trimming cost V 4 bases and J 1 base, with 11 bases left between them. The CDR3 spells CASSTSGGSYEQYF. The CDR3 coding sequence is TGTGCCAGTAGTACCTCCGGCGGGTCCTACGAGCAGTACTTC.

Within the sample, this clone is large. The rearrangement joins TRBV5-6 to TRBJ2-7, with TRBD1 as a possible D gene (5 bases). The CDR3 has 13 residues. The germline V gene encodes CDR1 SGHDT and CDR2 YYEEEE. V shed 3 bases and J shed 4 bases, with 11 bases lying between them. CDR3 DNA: TGTGCCAGCAGCTCCCTGCAGGGTTACGAGCAGTACTTC. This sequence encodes CASSSLQGYEQYF.